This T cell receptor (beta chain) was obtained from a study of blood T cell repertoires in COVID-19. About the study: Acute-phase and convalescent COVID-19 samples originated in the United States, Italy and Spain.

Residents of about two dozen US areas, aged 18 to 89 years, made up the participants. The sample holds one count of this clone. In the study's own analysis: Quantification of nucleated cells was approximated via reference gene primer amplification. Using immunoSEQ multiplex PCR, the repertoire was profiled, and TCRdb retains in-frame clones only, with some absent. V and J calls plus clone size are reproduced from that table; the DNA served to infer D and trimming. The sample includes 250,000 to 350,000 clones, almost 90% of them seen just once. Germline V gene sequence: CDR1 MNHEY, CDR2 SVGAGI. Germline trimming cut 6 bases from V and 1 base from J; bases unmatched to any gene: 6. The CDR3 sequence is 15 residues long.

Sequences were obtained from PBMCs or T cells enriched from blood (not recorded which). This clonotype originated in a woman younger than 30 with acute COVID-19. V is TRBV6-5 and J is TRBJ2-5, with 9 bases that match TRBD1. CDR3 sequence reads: CASSDRDRAQETQYF. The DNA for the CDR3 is TGTGCCAGCAGCGATAGGGACAGGGCCCAAGAGACCCAGTACTTC.